This TCR beta chain was identified during a study of blood T cell repertoires in COVID-19 (dated by TCRdb to between 2020 and 2021). With respect to the entire study: Samples covering the acute and convalescent phases of COVID-19 were provided by collaborators in the United States, Italy and Spain. The samples were drawn from two sources: the first 160 participants of the ongoing ImmuneRACE study, and 950 to 1,500 subjects contributed by 6 global collaborators. The repertoires were released in a freely available public database intended as a resource for research on the immune response to SARS-CoV-2. Deeply sampled blood TCRbeta repertoires from subjects exposed to, actively infected with, or recovered from COVID-19 were included in the dataset. Where available, HLA class I and class II types were taken from metadata supplied by the sample provider and were not determined by assay-based typing. Nearly every sample came with metadata listing a de-identified subject ID, COVID-19 status, age in years and sex. The prospective study material was composed of cDNA or gDNA derived from T cells, B-cell-depleted T cells, or PBMCs. General findings and caveats noted by the study authors: The amount of clinical and demographic metadata varied by source and participant and was provided uncurated.

For this clone: What this receptor recognizes is not known. Per-base qualities were not stored, and no clone one base away is much larger.

Trimming costs V 6 bases and J 5 bases, and their ends lie 11 bases apart. The CDR3 measures 13 amino acids from cysteine to phenylalanine. Only the CDR3 region is kept as DNA, spanning 39 bases read in frame from base 1. TCRbeta CDR3 regions were amplified from genomic DNA using the immunoSEQ Assay, a bias-controlled multiplex PCR. From the authors' description of their analysis: Within the assay, amplification of reference gene primers was used to estimate how many nucleated cells each sample contained. To quantify the absolute abundance of each unique TCRbeta CDR3 rearrangement, sequence reads were collapsed and filtered. For each sample, productive Simpson clonality was calculated as the square root of Simpson's diversity index across productive rearrangements. TCRdb's version of the immuneACCESS table is confined to in-frame rearrangements and falls short of the full clone set. An unresolved V gene accounts for under half of the shortfall where checked; the remainder is of unknown origin. V and J calls and clone size follow that table, whereas D and trimming were derived from the DNA. The table for this sample lists about half a million clones; approximately 86% of them were counted only once. The ten largest clonotypes hold roughly 8% of the sample.

Participants in the prospective study were aged 18 to 89 years, lived in 20 to 25 United States geographic areas, and enrolled through a virtual design. Cohort assignment in the prospective study relied on participant-reported clinical history from a screening survey and a study questionnaire. For ImmuneRACE Cohort 3, a participant was defined as recovered based on two consecutive negative NP/OP PCR tests, clearance by a healthcare professional, or resolution of symptoms. In the prospective study, mobile phlebotomists collected whole blood, serum and a nasopharyngeal or oropharyngeal swab from each participant. Participants in the prospective study had the option to provide additional blood draws and questionnaires over a roughly 2-month period. Prospective study blood samples were shipped either frozen or at room temperature before DNA extraction.

This sequence was found in a woman aged 60 to 75 who had recovered from COVID-19. The chain uses TRBV12-3 or TRBV12-4 and TRBJ1-5, with the D segment identity uncertain. The material sequenced was PBMCs or T cells enriched from blood (not recorded which). The CDR3 protein: CASSANFHQPQHF. The DNA sequence reads TGTGCCAGCAGCGCGAACTTTCATCAGCCCCAGCATTTT.